This entry features one T cell receptor (beta chain) sequence. This specimen comes from a study of T cell changes during pregnancy in multiple sclerosis. V shed 4 bases and J 5 bases; nucleotides not matched to a gene: 3. Germline CDR1 and CDR2: MDHEN and SYDVKM. This CDR3 is 14 amino acids long. Data came from immunoSEQ multiplex PCR; TCRdb stores just in-frame clones and leaves some out. The table records 65,000 to 85,000 clones, 90% to 95% of them present only once. The chain employs TRBV28 and TRBJ2-7, with TRBD1 matching over 12 bases. The starting material was peripheral blood, obtained in the second trimester of pregnancy. The TCR comes from a female donor in good health, enrolled as a control in a pregnancy study. For the CDR3, the DNA is TGTGCCAGCAGTTCGGGGACAGGGGGCGACGAGCAGTACTTC. Protein product: CASSSGTGGDEQYF.